These 17 T cell receptor beta chains share one sample of origin, sequenced in a study of T-cell reconstitution after alpha-beta-depleted transplantation in children. A TCRbeta library incorporating unique molecular identifiers was prepared. TCRdb re-called the PCR reads through MiXCR, storing one row per CDR3 protein. The profile shows around 130,000 distinct CDR3 sequences, 9.7% of them singletons. Sample: PBMCs, mostly from graft donor cells, taken 180 days after TCRalphabeta/CD19-depleted stem cell transplant. The receptor set was obtained from a girl less than two years old who had a stem cell transplant for combined immunodeficiency, so the T cells may come from the graft donor.

This clonotype was recorded a few times. The rearrangement links TRBV7-2 to TRBJ1-2; a possible D gene is TRBD1 (5 bases). CDR1 and CDR2 (germline): SGHTA, FQGNSA. This CDR3 has 15 residues. Trimming stripped 0 bases from V and 7 bases from J, with 15 bases between. Here the CDR3 DNA reads TGTGCCAGCAGCTTAGCTTCGCAGGGACTTCCTGGCTACACCTTC. As protein: CASSLASQGLPGYTF.

The V call is TRBV20-1, the J call TRBJ2-7; unclear D gene. The CDR3 runs to 11 residues. The germline V gene encodes CDR1 DFQATT and CDR2 SNEGSKA (reference sequence). V lost 5 bases and J 6 bases, leaving 11 bases between the germline ends. CDR3 sequence (DNA): TGCAGTGCTCCCTTGGCTGGCGAGCAGTACTTC. Translating it yields CSAPLAGEQYF.

CDR3 region: CASSRGPRELFF. In DNA form, the CDR3 reads TGTGCCAGCAGTCGGGGACCCAGGGAGCTGTTTTTT. The chain uses TRBV12-3 or TRBV12-4 and TRBJ2-2, with D possibly called TRBD1 or TRBD2 (5 bases each). The CDR3 totals 12 residues. Deletions cut 5 bases from V and 9 bases from J, with 10 bases between.

The CDR3 here is CASSLNSLDRVEKLFF. CDR3 nucleotides: TGCGCCAGCAGCTTGAATTCCTTGGACCGGGTTGAAAAACTGTTTTTT. The rearrangement uses TRBV5-1 and TRBJ1-4; D remains unclear. Trimming stripped 1 base from V and 7 bases from J, with 17 bases between. Germline V gene lookup returns CDR1 SGHRS and CDR2 YFSETQ. CDR3 length: 16 residues.

Points on this clonotype: One end of the junction is discordant with germline, which a read error may explain. The CDR3 DNA follows: TGTGCCTGCAGCCGAGTTAGCGGGACTAGCGGGAGCAGGAATGAGCAGTTCTTC. It specifies CACSRVSGTSGSRNEQFF. The chain recombines TRBV3-1 with TRBJ2-1; TRBD2 matches 14 bases. CDR3 length: 18 amino acids. Germline V lookup: CDR1 LGHDT, CDR2 YNNKEL (reference sequence).

The J gene is TRBJ2-1, the V gene TRBV6-5; D remains unclear. Trimming cost V 0 bases and J 4 bases, with 7 bases left between them. This CDR3 has 14 residues. From germline, CDR1 is MNHEY and CDR2 SVGAGI. The CDR3 sequence: CASSYSTLYNEQFF. CDR3 DNA: TGTGCCAGCAGTTACTCGACGCTTTACAATGAGCAGTTCTTC.

The chain couples TRBV6-2 or TRBV6-3 to TRBJ2-7; D remains ambiguous. Germline values: CDR1 MNHEY, CDR2 SVGEGT. The CDR3 runs to 13 residues. V was cut by 2 bases and J by 0 bases, with 5 bases left in between. CDR3: CASSYASSYEQYF. In DNA, the CDR3 is TGTGCCAGCAGTTACGCCTCCTCCTACGAGCAGTACTTC.

This clonotype was recorded a few times. The genes are TRBV10-3 and TRBJ2-1; 12 bases match TRBD2. The CDR3 is 16 amino acids. Germline CDR1 and CDR2: ENHRY and SYGVKD. V shed 0 bases, J shed 7 bases, and the junction held 4 bases outside the gene matches. The CDR3 here is CAISESASGGGNEQFF. CDR3 nucleotides: TGTGCCATCAGTGAGTCAGCTAGCGGGGGGGGGAATGAGCAGTTCTTC.

This chain joins TRBV5-1 and TRBJ1-1, with D unresolved. The CDR3 loop spans 14 amino acids. V was cut by 3 bases and J by 1 base, with 10 bases left in between. The germline CDR1 and CDR2 sequences are SGHRS and YFSETQ. The DNA for the CDR3 is TGCGCCAGCAGCTGGAGCGGATGGAACACTGAAGCTTTCTTT. The encoded protein is CASSWSGWNTEAFF.

V is TRBV20-1 and J is TRBJ2-3, with 9 bases fitting TRBD2. Trimming cost V 3 bases and J 3 bases; bases outside gene matches: 4. Per the germline V gene, CDR1 is DFQATT and CDR2 is SNEGSKA (reference sequence). The CDR3 has 14 residues. CDR3 amino acids: CSASRAGGTDTQYF. The CDR3 DNA is TGCAGTGCTAGTAGGGCGGGAGGGACAGATACGCAGTATTTT.

This clonotype was recorded at least ten times. The chain employs TRBV6-5 and TRBJ1-2; a weak D match, TRBD1 (5 bases). Germline V CDR1 and CDR2: MNHEY, SVGAGI. The CDR3 is 13 amino acids. V was trimmed by 1 base and J by 4 bases, leaving 7 bases between them. The CDR3 region is CASSYYRGYGYTF. The CDR3 DNA is TGTGCCAGCAGTTACTATAGGGGCTATGGCTACACCTTC.

The chain recombines TRBV12-5 with TRBJ1-5, with D hard to call. The germline V gene encodes CDR1 LGHNT and CDR2 FRNRAP. V lost 1 base and J lost 2, with 3 bases in between. CDR3 length: 13 residues. CDR3 sequence: CASGLGRNQPQHF. In DNA, the CDR3 is TGTGCTAGTGGTTTGGGCCGCAATCAGCCCCAGCATTTT.

The chain employs TRBV5-1 and TRBJ1-1, with TRBD1 identical over 8 bases. Germline loops: CDR1 SGHRS, CDR2 YFSETQ. V lost 7 bases to trimming and J lost 3 bases; unmatched junction nucleotides: 2. The CDR3 runs to 12 residues. The CDR3 DNA reads as TGCGCCAGCGGGACAGGCGACACTGAAGCTTTCTTT. This gives the protein CASGTGDTEAFF.

CDR3 loop: CASSQAHRRGLETQYF. In nucleotides, the CDR3 is TGCGCCAGCAGCCAAGCCCACCGGCGGGGGCTGGAGACCCAGTACTTC. This chain joins TRBV4-3 and TRBJ2-5, with D perhaps TRBD2 (7 bases). The CDR3 spans 16 residues. Trimming pared 1 base from V and 5 bases from J, leaving 17 bases between. From germline, CDR1 is LGHNA and CDR2 YSLEER.

The chain links TRBV12-3 or TRBV12-4 to TRBJ1-1; D unclear. Deletions cut 2 bases from V and 1 base from J, with 8 bases between. This CDR3 is built from 14 residues. The CDR3 region has the DNA TGTGCCAGCAGTTTAAGTGCGGGGAACACTGAAGCTTTCTTT. Translation: CASSLSAGNTEAFF.

The CDR3 sequence: CASSGQGNYGYTF. CDR3 sequence (DNA): TGTGCCAGCAGCGGACAGGGGAACTATGGCTACACCTTC. The chain couples TRBV9 to TRBJ1-2; 8 nucleotides agree with TRBD1. The CDR3 length is 13 residues. Germline lookup yields CDR1 SGDLS and CDR2 YYNGEE. The ends lost 3 bases at V and 2 bases at J; junction bases unmatched: 0. Complete variable domain (other parts from reference TRBV9 and TRBJ1-2): DSGVTQTPKHLITATGQRVTLRCSPRSGDLSVYWYQQSLDQGLQFLIQYYNGEERAKGNILERFSAQQFPDLHSELNLSSLELGDSALYFCASSGQGNYGYTFGSGTRLTVV.

The chain recombines TRBV27 with TRBJ1-2, with TRBD1 matching over 10 bases. The CDR3 is 15 residues long. CDR1 and CDR2 from the germline V gene are MNHEY and SMNVEV (reference sequence). V shed 5 bases and J 4 bases; nucleotides not matched to a gene: 7. This CDR3 is CASSPRTGGSYGYTF. CDR3 DNA sequence: TGTGCCAGCAGTCCCCGGACAGGGGGGTCCTATGGCTACACCTTC.